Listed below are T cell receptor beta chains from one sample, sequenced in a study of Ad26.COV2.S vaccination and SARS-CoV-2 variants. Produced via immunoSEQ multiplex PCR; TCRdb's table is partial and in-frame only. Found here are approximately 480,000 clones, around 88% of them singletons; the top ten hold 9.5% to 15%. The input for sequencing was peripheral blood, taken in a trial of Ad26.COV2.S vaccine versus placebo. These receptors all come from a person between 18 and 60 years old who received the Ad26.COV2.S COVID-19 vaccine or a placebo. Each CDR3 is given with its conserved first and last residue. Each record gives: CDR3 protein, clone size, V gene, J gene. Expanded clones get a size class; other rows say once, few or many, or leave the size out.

CDR3: CATSRESLGNQPQHF
size: .
V: TRBV15
J: TRBJ1-5

CDR3: CASSPRGVRAGKIGAFF
size: few
V: TRBV19
J: TRBJ1-1

CDR3: CASSLATPFREYNSPLHF
size: .
V: TRBV7-8
J: TRBJ1-6

CDR3: CASSQRQGYGYTF
size: .
V: TRBV2
J: TRBJ1-2

CDR3: CASSLAGVDYEQYF
size: few
V: TRBV7-8
J: TRBJ2-7

CDR3: CASSYRLAGGPEYNEQFF
size: .
V: TRBV6-2/TRBV6-3
J: TRBJ2-1

CDR3: CASSLGGAGETQYF
size: .
V: TRBV7-6
J: TRBJ2-5

CDR3: CATSDRTSGSRNEQFF
size: .
V: TRBV24-1
J: TRBJ2-1

CDR3: CASSPQQGPMNTEAFF
size: .
V: TRBV18
J: TRBJ1-1

CDR3: CASSGSPGTSYEQYF
size: .
V: TRBV6-6
J: TRBJ2-7

CDR3: CATSDSTANEQFF
size: .
V: TRBV24-1
J: TRBJ2-1

CDR3: CASSPWTPNEQFF
size: .
V: TRBV2
J: TRBJ2-1

CDR3: CASSIDPGLGAFF
size: .
V: TRBV19
J: TRBJ1-1

CDR3: CASSGLGTNEQFF
size: .
V: TRBV7-3
J: TRBJ2-1

CDR3: CASSPRSEETQYF
size: .
V: TRBV10-1
J: TRBJ2-5

CDR3: CASSLFSGSTDTQYF
size: .
V: TRBV5-6
J: TRBJ2-3

CDR3: CASSWGQANQPQHF
size: .
V: TRBV5-6
J: TRBJ1-5

CDR3: CAWSRQGTEAFF
size: .
V: TRBV30
J: TRBJ1-1

CDR3: CASSVSGTPSYNEQFF
size: .
V: TRBV9
J: TRBJ2-1

CDR3: CASSLVIGANTEAFF
size: .
V: TRBV7-9
J: TRBJ1-1

CDR3: CASSSTLSSYNEQFF
size: .
V: TRBV7-9
J: TRBJ2-1

CDR3: CASSRQDTRQHF
size: once
V: TRBV6-2/TRBV6-3
J: TRBJ1-5

CDR3: CASRGGSNSPLHF
size: .
V: TRBV12-3/TRBV12-4
J: TRBJ1-6

CDR3: CASRSSGALSHTQYF
size: .
V: TRBV27
J: TRBJ2-3

CDR3: CASSQSPTRGTEAFF
size: .
V: TRBV18
J: TRBJ1-1

CDR3: CASSLAGYNEQFF
size: .
V: TRBV27
J: TRBJ2-1

CDR3: CAWRRVGPGGEQFF
size: .
V: TRBV30
J: TRBJ2-1

CDR3: CASSPRPPGAEKLFF
size: .
V: TRBV18
J: TRBJ1-4

CDR3: CASSPRGGETQYF
size: .
V: TRBV18
J: TRBJ2-5